This TCR beta chain was retrieved from a study of STAT5B mutations in CD4+ large granular lymphocyte leukemia. The CDR3 runs to 14 residues. V shed 8 bases, J shed 10 bases, and the junction held 8 bases outside the gene matches. CDR1 and CDR2 (germline): MNHEY, SVGAGI. This clone showed up just a few times. The table came from immunoSEQ multiplex PCR; TCRdb's copy has only in-frame clones and leaves some out. This table holds tens of thousands of clones, over 70% found once. The chain is built from TRBV6-5 and TRBJ1-6; TRBD1 aligns across 10 bases. This TCR derives from a human donor in good health. What was sequenced was CD4+ T cells from blood buffy coats. The CDR3 loop reads CASGGDRGESPLHF. The CDR3 region has the DNA TGTGCCAGCGGGGGGGACAGGGGAGAATCACCCCTCCACTTT.